The 26 T cell receptor beta chains below all came from one sample that was sequenced in a study of blood T cell repertoires in COVID-19. Using immunoSEQ multiplex PCR, the repertoire was profiled, and TCRdb retains in-frame clones only, with some absent. The sample records tens of thousands of clones, 72% being singletons. The sample taken for sequencing was peripheral blood. These receptors originate from a woman aged 65 to 85 with COVID-19, enrolled during active disease.

The chain uses TRBV19 and TRBJ1-5, with D unclear. This CDR3 has 13 amino acids. V lost 5 bases to trimming and J lost 4 bases, with 9 bases between them. Germline CDR1 and CDR2: LNHDA and SQIVND (reference sequence). CDR3 loop: CASSPLLNQPQHF. CDR3 DNA sequence: TGTGCCAGTAGTCCATTGTTGAATCAGCCCCAGCATTTT.

V usage is TRBV14 and J usage is TRBJ2-5; D may be TRBD2 (6 bases). V lost 3 bases to trimming and J lost 7 bases, with 6 bases between them. The CDR3 extends over 11 amino acids. CDR1 and CDR2 (germline): SGHDN, FVKESK. Here the CDR3 DNA reads TGTGCCAGCAGCCAGGGGGGGACCCAGTACTTC. This codes for CASSQGGTQYF.

The rearrangement joins TRBV4-1 to TRBJ2-3, with 12 bases identical to TRBD2. Per the germline V gene, CDR1 is MGHRA and CDR2 is YSYEKL. Trimming took 5 bases from V and 5 from J; bases not matched to a gene: 8. There are 16 residues in the CDR3. In DNA form, the CDR3 reads TGCGCCAGCAGCAGCTGGACTAGCGGGGCCTTAGATACGCAGTATTTT. It yields the protein CASSSWTSGALDTQYF.

The chain uses TRBV6-1 and TRBJ2-4, with D possibly matching TRBD2 (5 bases). V shed 3 bases and J shed 0 bases, with 12 bases lying between them. From germline, CDR1 is MNHNS and CDR2 SASEGT. CDR3 length equals 16 residues. The CDR3 DNA reads TGTGCCAGCAGTGACCGATTGGGAGTAGCCAAAAACATTCAGTACTTC. It is translated as CASSDRLGVAKNIQYF.

This chain uses TRBV29-1 with TRBJ2-1; D is possibly TRBD1 (5 bases). The CDR3 is made up of 19 amino acids. Germline CDR1 reads SQVTM; CDR2 reads ANQGSEA. Deletions cut 0 bases from V and 0 bases from J, with 21 bases between. CDR3 bases: TGCAGCGTTGAAGATCTGGCAGGGCAGGAATATAGCTCCTACAATGAGCAGTTCTTC. This codes for CSVEDLAGQEYSSYNEQFF.

The rearrangement joins TRBV9 to TRBJ2-7; a weak D match, TRBD1 (6 bases). V was shortened by 2 bases and J by 3 bases, with 15 bases between the two germline ends. Germline V gene data show CDR1 as SGDLS and CDR2 as YYNGEE. The CDR3 covers 15 residues. The CDR3 is CASSVRDTPSYEQYF. CDR3 bases: TGTGCCAGCAGCGTTCGGGACACTCCGAGCTACGAGCAGTACTTC.

This clone was counted only a few times. The J gene is TRBJ1-2, the V gene TRBV12-3 or TRBV12-4, with D possibly TRBD1 on 6 matching bases. The CDR3 length is 13 residues. The germline V and J ends were trimmed by 6 bases and 9 bases, with 17 bases remaining between them. This CDR3 reads CASSPTGTTRYTF. The DNA of the CDR3 is TGTGCCAGCAGCCCCACCGGGACAACGCGCTACACCTTC.

This chain connects TRBV6-1 to TRBJ2-4, with a tentative D call TRBD2 (5 bases). Germline V lookup: CDR1 MNHNS, CDR2 SASEGT. V gave up 1 base and J gave up 0 bases, with 13 bases separating them. The length of the CDR3 is 17 residues. The CDR3 here is CASSEGVLAGAKNIQYF. The CDR3 bases are TGTGCCAGCAGTGAAGGGGTCCTTGCGGGAGCCAAAAACATTCAGTACTTC.

This clone was counted once. The J gene is TRBJ1-4, the V gene TRBV5-1; D is ambiguous. This CDR3 has 18 amino acids. Looked up from germline, CDR1 is SGHRS and CDR2 is YFSETQ. The germline V and J ends were trimmed by 4 bases and 0 bases, with 19 bases remaining between them. The CDR3 DNA is TGCGCCAGCAGCCCCCGATTTCCGGGGTCTCCAACTAATGAAAAACTGTTTTTT. It translates to CASSPRFPGSPTNEKLFF.

The rearrangement links TRBV11-3 to TRBJ2-3; D possibly corresponds to TRBD2 (6 bases). V lost 5 bases to trimming and J lost 2 bases, with 20 bases between them. The germline V gene has CDR1 SGHNT and CDR2 YENEEA. The CDR3 runs to 17 residues. The CDR3 loop reads CASSVIIRREDTDTQYF. CDR3 in DNA: TGTGCCAGCAGCGTTATAATCAGGAGGGAGGACACAGATACGCAGTATTTT.

The rearrangement uses TRBV5-1 and TRBJ1-1; 11 nucleotides align to TRBD1. Losses at the gene ends were 4 bases for V and 5 bases for J; bases not matched to a gene: 7. The CDR3 spans 15 residues. CDR1 SGHRS and CDR2 YFSETQ come from the germline V gene. CDR3 coding DNA: TGCGCCAGCAGCACGAGGACAGGGGGCCGGACTGAAGCTTTCTTT. It is translated as CASSTRTGGRTEAFF.

This chain uses TRBV2 with TRBJ1-2; TRBD1 might be the D (5 bases). The CDR3 contains 14 residues. Between the trimmed V and J ends, which lost 4 bases and 2 bases, there was a span of 11 bases. The germline gives CDR1 SNHLY, CDR2 FYNNEI. The CDR3 sequence: CASSAPGLNYGYTF. The CDR3 region has the DNA TGTGCCAGCAGTGCACCGGGACTGAACTATGGCTACACCTTC. The whole variable domain, filled in from reference TRBV2 and TRBJ1-2, reads EPEVTQTPSHQVTQMGQEVILRCVPISNHLYFYWYRQILGQKVEFLVSFYNNEISEKSEIFDDQFSVERPDGSNFTLKIRSTKLEDSAMYFCASSAPGLNYGYTFGSGTRLTVV.

V gene TRBV12-3 or TRBV12-4 combines with J gene TRBJ1-1, with D perhaps TRBD1 (6 bases). This CDR3 spans 12 amino acids. Trimming stripped 6 bases from V and 6 bases from J, with 11 bases between. DNA of the CDR3: TGTGCCAGCAGCCCCCAGGGGTCTGAAGCTTTCTTT. Residues: CASSPQGSEAFF.

The CDR3 loop reads CASSLGGAGELFF. CDR3 nucleotides: TGCGCCAGCAGCTTGGGGGGCGCCGGGGAGCTGTTTTTT. The V and J genes are TRBV5-1 and TRBJ2-2; tentatively, D is TRBD1 (5 bases). CDR1 and CDR2 from the germline V gene are SGHRS and YFSETQ. With 0 bases removed from V and 6 bases from J, the gap between germline ends came to 6 bases. The CDR3 has 13 residues. The whole variable domain, remainder taken from reference TRBV5-1 and TRBJ2-2, is KAGVTQTPRYLIKTRGQQVTLSCSPISGHRSVSWYQQTPGQGLQFLFEYFSETQRNKGNFPGRFSGRQFSNSRSEMNVSTLELGDSALYLCASSLGGAGELFFGEGSRLTVL.

The V gene is TRBV7-2, the J gene TRBJ2-7; 10 positions agree with TRBD2. CDR1 is SGHTA and CDR2 is FQGNSA in the germline V gene. This CDR3 spans 15 amino acids. The J segment lost 2 bases and the V segment lost 5 bases, leaving 6 bases of the junction unmatched. In nucleotides, the CDR3 is TGTGCCAGCAGCCTTACTAGCGGGGACCCCTACGAGCAGTACTTC. It is translated as CASSLTSGDPYEQYF.

The chain combines TRBV18 with TRBJ1-6, with TRBD1 matching over 9 bases. Germline CDR1 is KGHSH and CDR2 is LQKENI. The V and J ends lost 3 bases and 9 bases, in that order; junction bases with no gene match: 3. The CDR3 is made up of 14 amino acids. The CDR3: CASSPDRGSSPLHF. In nucleotides, the CDR3 is TGTGCCAGCTCACCTGACAGGGGGTCTTCACCCCTCCACTTT.

This clone was counted only a few times. The chain combines TRBV3-1 (or the pseudogene TRBV3-2) with TRBJ2-2, with 9 bases matching TRBD1. The CDR3 has 17 residues. Germline lookup yields CDR1 LGHDT and CDR2 YNNKEL (reference sequence). Trimming took 2 bases from V and 5 from J; bases not matched to a gene: 9. DNA of the CDR3: TGTGCCAGCAGCCAAAGTACAGGGGGCTGGGGGACCGGGGAGCTGTTTTTT. Translation gives CASSQSTGGWGTGELFF.

The gene calls are TRBV19 and TRBJ2-1; possibly TRBD1 for D (5 bases). The CDR3 loop spans 14 amino acids. Germline V gene data show CDR1 as LNHDA and CDR2 as SQIVND (reference sequence). V was shortened by 5 bases and J by 6 bases, with 14 bases between the two germline ends. The CDR3 sequence is CASSAGAKTNEQFF. The CDR3 region has the DNA TGTGCCAGTAGTGCTGGGGCAAAAACCAATGAGCAGTTCTTC.

Here the CDR3 reads CASSGITRDTEAFF. The CDR3 DNA reads TGTGCCAGCAGCGGCATAACTCGGGACACTGAAGCTTTCTTT. The chain uses TRBV9 and TRBJ1-1; D uncertain. The germline V gene has CDR1 SGDLS and CDR2 YYNGEE. V lost 3 bases and J lost 3, with 12 bases in between. CDR3 length equals 14 residues.

J is TRBJ2-3 and V is TRBV4-3; 7 nucleotides align to TRBD1. Germline CDR1 LGHNA, CDR2 YSLEER. V lost 1 base to trimming and J lost 1 base; unmatched junction nucleotides: 8. The CDR3 runs 17 residues. The CDR3 DNA reads TGCGCCAGCAGCCAAGGAAGTGGAGACAGGGGCACAGATACGCAGTATTTT. Translating it yields CASSQGSGDRGTDTQYF.

Many counts were recorded for this clone. This chain connects TRBV4-2 to TRBJ2-2, with D possibly being TRBD2 (5 bases). Trimming pared 2 bases from V and 4 bases from J, leaving 11 bases between. Germline loops: CDR1 LGHNA, CDR2 YNFKEQ. CDR3 size: 15 residues. This CDR3 reads CASSQLDSSTGELFF. The CDR3 nucleotides read TGTGCCAGCAGCCAATTGGACTCTTCCACCGGGGAGCTGTTTTTT.

The V and J genes are TRBV19 and TRBJ1-3; 9 bases match TRBD1. V shed 5 bases, J shed 8 bases, and the junction held 4 bases outside the gene matches. In germline, CDR1 is LNHDA, CDR2 SQIVND (reference sequence). The CDR3 is 13 amino acids. CDR3 sequence (DNA): TGTGCCAGTAGTCGGACAGGGGTCCACACCATATATTTT. As protein: CASSRTGVHTIYF.

V is TRBV5-1 and J is TRBJ2-3; TRBD1 aligns across 12 bases. Trimming removed 5 bases from V and 4 bases from J; junction bases left unmatched: 8. This CDR3 contains 16 residues. Germline V CDR1 and CDR2: SGHRS, YFSETQ. CDR3 protein: CASRLSGQGAPDTQYF. The CDR3 DNA follows: TGCGCCAGCAGACTCTCGGGACAGGGGGCCCCAGATACGCAGTATTTT. Looking up the rest from reference TRBV5-1 and TRBJ2-3 gives the full variable domain: KAGVTQTPRYLIKTRGQQVTLSCSPISGHRSVSWYQQTPGQGLQFLFEYFSETQRNKGNFPGRFSGRQFSNSRSEMNVSTLELGDSALYLCASRLSGQGAPDTQYFGPGTRLTVL.

The chain recombines TRBV5-6 with TRBJ2-3; 11 bases fit TRBD2. The length of the CDR3 is 15 residues. V trimming: 1 base; J trimming: 4 bases; junction bases outside the gene matches: 2. CDR1 is SGHDT, CDR2 YYEEEE, per germline. CDR3 region: CASSLRSGGADTQYF. CDR3 nucleotide sequence: TGTGCCAGCAGCTTGCGTAGCGGGGGGGCAGATACGCAGTATTTT.

This chain connects TRBV7-8 to TRBJ2-3; D gene unclear. CDR1 SGHVS and CDR2 FQNEAQ come from the germline V gene. CDR3 length: 15 residues. V was clipped by 4 bases and J by 6 bases, with 17 bases between them. The CDR3 DNA is TGTGCCAGCAGCTCCGACTGGGTCAGTCGGGATACGCAGTATTTT. This codes for CASSSDWVSRDTQYF.

This clone was seen only a few times. The chain joins TRBV14 to TRBJ1-3, with a weak D call TRBD1 (5 bases). The CDR3 is 15 residues long. The V and J ends lost 4 bases and 4 bases respectively, with 14 bases between them. Germline V gives CDR1 SGHDN, CDR2 FVKESK. The CDR3: CASSPTRAWGNTIYF. The CDR3 DNA sequence: TGTGCCAGCAGCCCAACCAGGGCGTGGGGAAACACCATATATTTT.